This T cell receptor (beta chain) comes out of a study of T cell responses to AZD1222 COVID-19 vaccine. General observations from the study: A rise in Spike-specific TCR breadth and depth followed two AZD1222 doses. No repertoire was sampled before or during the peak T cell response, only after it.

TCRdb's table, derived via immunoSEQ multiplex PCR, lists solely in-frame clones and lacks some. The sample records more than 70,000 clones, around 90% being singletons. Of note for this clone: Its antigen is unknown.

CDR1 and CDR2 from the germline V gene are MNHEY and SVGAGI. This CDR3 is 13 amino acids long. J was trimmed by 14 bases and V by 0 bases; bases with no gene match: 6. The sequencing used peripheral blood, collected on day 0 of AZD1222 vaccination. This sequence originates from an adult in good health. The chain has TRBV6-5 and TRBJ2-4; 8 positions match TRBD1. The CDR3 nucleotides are TGTGCCAGCAGTTACTCGGGACAGGCCCGGGAGTACTTC. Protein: CASSYSGQAREYF.